The 10 T cell receptor beta chains given below trace back to one sample, sequenced in a study of blood T cell repertoires in COVID-19. The assay was immunoSEQ multiplex PCR, and TCRdb's table has in-frame clones only and misses some. The sample lists roughly 120,000 clones, roughly 80% occurring once. Source material: peripheral blood. The source is a man aged 25 to 45 with acute or convalescent COVID-19.

The chain couples TRBV5-1 to TRBJ2-3; TRBD1 is a possible D gene (6 bases). Trimming cost V 3 bases and J 0 bases, with 20 bases left between them. CDR1 is SGHRS and CDR2 is YFSETQ in the germline V gene. The CDR3 has 18 residues. The CDR3 nucleotides are TGCGCCAGCAGCTCGGTTGTACCAGGGGCATCTAGCACAGATACGCAGTATTTT. Translation gives CASSSVVPGASSTDTQYF.

The chain carries TRBV9 and TRBJ2-1; 9 bases fit TRBD2. This CDR3 spans 15 amino acids. Trimming at V came to 0 bases and at J to 8 bases, leaving 6 bases not matched to a gene. The germline gives CDR1 SGDLS, CDR2 YYNGEE. CDR3 region: CASSVVAGVNDEQFF. The CDR3 DNA reads TGTGCCAGCAGCGTAGTAGCGGGAGTGAATGATGAGCAGTTCTTC.

This clone has just one count. The J gene is TRBJ1-5, the V gene TRBV27; D gene unclear. CDR1 is MNHEY, CDR2 SMNVEV, per germline (reference sequence). V lost 4 bases and J lost 10, with 14 bases in between. The CDR3 is 13 residues long. The CDR3: CASSYTGEVPQHF. The CDR3 nucleotides are TGTGCCAGCAGTTATACCGGTGAAGTTCCCCAGCATTTT.

This sequence joins TRBV7-2 and TRBJ2-3; D call uncertain. The CDR3 loop spans 14 amino acids. Germline CDR1 SGHTA, CDR2 FQGNSA. Trimming stripped 1 base from V and 10 bases from J, with 15 bases between. The DNA for the CDR3 is TGTGCCAGCAGCTTAGATTCCATGGCATTTGCGCAGTATTTT. Amino acids: CASSLDSMAFAQYF. Full variable domain (missing parts from reference TRBV7-2 and TRBJ2-3): GAGVSQSPSNKVTEKGKDVELRCDPISGHTALYWYRQSLGQGLEFLIYFQGNSAPDKSGLPSDRFSAERTGGSVSTLTIQRTQQEDSAVYLCASSLDSMAFAQYFGPGTRLTVL.

The V gene is TRBV3-1 (or the pseudogene TRBV3-2), the J gene TRBJ2-7; possible D gene TRBD2, 6 bases. The germline V and J ends were trimmed by 1 base and 5 bases, with 6 bases remaining between them. This CDR3 is 12 amino acids long. CDR1 and CDR2 (germline): LGHDT, YNNKEL (reference sequence). CDR3 nucleotides: TGTGCCAGCAGCCAAGGGAGGGACGAGCAGTACTTC. Amino acids: CASSQGRDEQYF.

The chain carries TRBV9 and TRBJ2-1; the match to TRBD2 covers 9 bases. The V segment lost 4 bases and the J segment 10 bases; nucleotides outside the gene matches: 9. Germline-derived CDR1 and CDR2 are SGDLS and YYNGEE. CDR3 length: 14 amino acids. Written as DNA, the CDR3 is TGTGCCAGCAGCATCTCCCGGCGGGGGGGAGAGCAGTTCTTC. This codes for CASSISRRGGEQFF.

This clone has just one count. The chain employs TRBV7-8 and TRBJ2-2; 7 positions agree with TRBD1. The junction had 1 base not matched to a gene; V was cut back by 1 base and J by 8 bases. The CDR3 sequence is 13 residues long. Germline V CDR1 and CDR2: SGHVS, FQNEAQ. CDR3 DNA: TGTGCCAGCAGCTTAGGGGGACAGGGGGAGCTGTTTTTT. Protein sequence: CASSLGGQGELFF.

V and J are TRBV12-3 or TRBV12-4 and TRBJ2-3; a weak D match, TRBD2 (5 bases). The CDR3 runs to 12 residues. V dropped 6 bases and J dropped 9 bases, with 13 bases sitting between them. CDR3 DNA sequence: TGTGCCAGCAGCTCGCTGAGGAGGACGCAGTATTTT. Its translation: CASSSLRRTQYF.

J is TRBJ2-5 and V is TRBV6-4; TRBD1 aligns across 7 bases. Germline assignment: CDR1 MRHNA and CDR2 SNTAGT. V trimming: 9 bases; J trimming: 5 bases; junction bases outside the gene matches: 9. This CDR3 contains 13 residues. CDR3 sequence (DNA): TGTGCCAGTCCCGGGACAGTGCAGGAGACCCAGTACTTC. It yields the protein CASPGTVQETQYF.

The chain combines TRBV6-5 with TRBJ1-1; 7 bases fit TRBD1. The CDR3 is 12 residues long. After removal of 8 bases from V and 1 base from J, the junction contained 1 base not matched to a gene. Germline V gene lookup returns CDR1 MNHEY and CDR2 SVGAGI. CDR3 protein: CASHRGNTEAFF. Here the CDR3 DNA reads TGTGCCAGCCACAGGGGGAACACTGAAGCTTTCTTT.